Listed below are T cell receptor beta chains from one sample, sequenced in a study of CD8 T cells in Susac syndrome. TCRdb passed the immunoSEQ multiplex PCR reads through MiXCR, listing each CDR3 protein once. The sample lists 20,000 to 25,000 distinct CDR3 sequences; roughly 93% were seen once. Source material: CD8+ T cells from PBMCs. These receptors were obtained from a human donor in good health. Both conserved end residues are part of each CDR3. The D gene is left open where the match is weak. Where a row states a size, it is once, few, many or the class of an expanded clone; other rows omit it.

-	-	TRBV5-1	TRBJ2-7	CASSLGGDPSYEQYF	TGCGCCAGCAGCTTAGGGGGGGACCCCTCCTACGAGCAGTACTTC
-	-	TRBV6-1	TRBJ2-1	CASNREGNEQFF	TGTGCCAGCAACAGGGAGGGGAATGAGCAGTTCTTC
TRBD1	-	TRBV12-3/TRBV12-4	TRBJ2-2	CASSLGGGTGELFF	TGTGCCAGCAGTTTAGGAGGGGGCACGGGGGAGCTGTTTTTT
TRBD1	-	TRBV7-2	TRBJ2-1	CASRHGTGSSYNEQFF	TGTGCCAGCAGACACGGGACAGGGTCGTCCTACAATGAGCAGTTCTTC
-	-	TRBV5-8	TRBJ2-7	CASSFTGSTHEQYF	TGTGCCAGCAGCTTTACAGGGAGTACCCACGAGCAGTACTTC
-	-	TRBV27	TRBJ2-1	CASSRAGLRNEQFF	TGTGCCAGCAGTCGTGCCGGGCTGAGGAATGAGCAGTTCTTC
-	-	TRBV10-3	TRBJ2-7	CAISESGTAYEQYF	TGTGCCATCAGTGAGTCGGGAACAGCCTACGAGCAGTACTTC
TRBD1	-	TRBV6-2/TRBV6-3	TRBJ1-1	CASSMDRWPYEAFF	TGTGCCAGCAGCATGGACAGGTGGCCTTATGAAGCTTTCTTT
TRBD1	-	TRBV6-1	TRBJ2-5	CASSEYDREETQYF	TGTGCCAGCAGTGAGTACGACAGGGAAGAGACCCAGTACTTC
-	-	TRBV7-6	TRBJ2-5	CASSLEAAGPQETQYF	TGTGCCAGCAGCTTAGAGGCGGCGGGACCGCAAGAGACCCAGTACTTC
TRBD2	-	TRBV12-3/TRBV12-4	TRBJ2-7	CASSLLGGDEQYF	TGTGCCAGCAGTTTGTTGGGGGGGGACGAGCAGTACTTC
-	-	TRBV27	TRBJ2-3	CATRRGADTQYF	TGTGCCACCCGCAGAGGGGCAGATACGCAGTATTTT
-	once	TRBV6-1	TRBJ2-7	CASSQSGEGSYEQYF	TGTGCCAGCAGTCAATCGGGGGAAGGCTCCTACGAGCAGTACTTC
TRBD2	once	TRBV12-3/TRBV12-4	TRBJ2-2	CASSLDSGGGTGELFF	TGTGCCAGCAGTTTAGATAGCGGGGGGGGGACCGGGGAGCTGTTTTTT
-	-	TRBV4-1	TRBJ1-2	CASSQDLGRVGGPGYTF	TGCGCCAGCAGCCAAGATCTAGGCAGGGTCGGAGGTCCTGGCTACACCTTC
TRBD1	-	TRBV12-3/TRBV12-4	TRBJ1-1	CASIFNRSGQGDGTEAFF	TGTGCCAGCATATTTAACCGGTCGGGACAGGGGGATGGGACTGAAGCTTTCTTT
-	-	TRBV5-6	TRBJ2-1	CASSLAYNEQFF	TGTGCCAGCAGCTTGGCCTACAATGAGCAGTTCTTC
-	-	TRBV7-6	TRBJ1-1	CASSLAGPRNTEAFF	TGTGCCAGCAGCTTAGCGGGACCCCGGAACACTGAAGCTTTCTTT
-	-	TRBV12-3/TRBV12-4	TRBJ1-3	CASSQDTYPENTIYF	TGTGCCAGCAGCCAAGACACGTACCCTGAAAACACCATATATTTT
-	-	TRBV20-1	TRBJ2-2	CSAPAKDTGELFF	TGCAGTGCTCCCGCCAAGGACACCGGGGAGCTGTTTTTT
TRBD1	-	TRBV2	TRBJ1-2	CASNGDRFNYGYTF	TGTGCCAGCAATGGGGACAGATTTAACTATGGCTACACCTTC
TRBD1	-	TRBV12-3/TRBV12-4	TRBJ2-4	CASGQGQNIQYF	TGTGCCAGTGGACAGGGCCAAAACATTCAGTACTTC
TRBD1	-	TRBV12-3/TRBV12-4	TRBJ1-2	CASSSRDREYGYTF	TGTGCCAGCAGTTCCCGGGACAGGGAATACGGCTACACCTTC
TRBD1	-	TRBV10-3	TRBJ1-1	CAISEPQTGANTEAFF	TGTGCCATCAGTGAGCCTCAGACAGGGGCTAACACTGAAGCTTTCTTT
TRBD1	once	TRBV4-3	TRBJ2-7	CASSQDHDRGQSSYEQYF	TGCGCCAGCAGCCAAGACCATGACAGGGGTCAGAGCTCCTACGAGCAGTACTTC
-	-	TRBV12-3/TRBV12-4	TRBJ2-1	CASSPLRDEQFF	TGTGCCAGCAGCCCACTTCGGGATGAGCAGTTCTTC
-	few	TRBV5-6	TRBJ2-7	CASSLGSTYEQYF	TGTGCCAGCAGCTTGGGGAGCACCTACGAGCAGTACTTC
-	once	TRBV6-2/TRBV6-3	TRBJ1-4	CAGSPDGATNEKLFF	TGTGCCGGCAGTCCTGACGGAGCAACTAATGAAAAACTGTTTTTT
-	once	TRBV5-1	TRBJ2-7	CASSLVGQSYEQYF	TGCGCCAGCAGCTTGGTTGGACAGTCCTACGAGCAGTACTTC
TRBD2	-	TRBV5-1	TRBJ2-1	CASSLARSGGYNEQFF	TGCGCCAGCAGCTTGGCGAGGAGCGGGGGGTACAATGAGCAGTTCTTC
TRBD2	-	TRBV20-1	TRBJ2-5	CSASASGAQETQYF	TGCAGTGCTAGCGCGAGCGGGGCCCAAGAGACCCAGTACTTC
-	-	TRBV29-1	TRBJ1-2	CSVPGVGAYGYTF	TGCAGCGTTCCCGGGGTCGGGGCCTATGGCTACACCTTC
TRBD1	-	TRBV6-5	TRBJ2-7	CASSYSRTGAFYEQYF	TGTGCCAGCAGTTACTCAAGGACAGGGGCGTTCTACGAGCAGTACTTC
-	-	TRBV5-8	TRBJ1-1	CASKLSRATTEAFF	TGTGCCAGCAAACTCTCAAGGGCGACAACTGAAGCTTTCTTT
TRBD2	-	TRBV6-5	TRBJ2-1	CASSPEGGGGTF	TGTGCCAGCAGCCCCGAGGGTGGCGGGGGGACCTTC
-	-	TRBV11-2	TRBJ2-1	CASSFRRLNEQFF	TGTGCCAGCAGCTTCCGTCGCCTCAATGAGCAGTTCTTC
TRBD2	-	TRBV7-6	TRBJ2-2	CASSLPAGGPNTGELFF	TGTGCCAGCAGCTTACCAGCGGGGGGGCCCAACACCGGGGAGCTGTTTTTT
TRBD1	-	TRBV4-1	TRBJ2-1	CASSQGQGGEQFF	TGCGCCAGCAGCCAAGGACAGGGGGGTGAGCAGTTCTTC
-	-	TRBV3-1	TRBJ2-7	CASSQDPEGAYEQYF	TGTGCCAGCAGCCAAGATCCCGAGGGGGCCTACGAGCAGTACTTC
-	-	TRBV7-8	TRBJ1-6	CASSLPRGRSPLHF	TGTGCCAGCAGCTTACCTAGGGGCCGTTCACCCCTCCACTTT
-	-	TRBV7-9	TRBJ2-3	CASSLGRGRPDTQYF	TGTGCCAGCAGCTTAGGGCGGGGGCGACCAGATACGCAGTATTTT
TRBD2	-	TRBV5-1	TRBJ2-3	CASSLATSGGLGDTQYF	TGCGCCAGCAGCTTGGCAACTAGCGGGGGGCTAGGAGATACGCAGTATTTT
TRBD1	once	TRBV5-6	TRBJ1-1	CASSSRQGGKETEAFF	TGTGCCAGCAGTTCGCGACAGGGGGGAAAGGAAACTGAAGCTTTCTTT
-	-	TRBV10-2	TRBJ2-3	CASRGWDPSTDTQYF	TGCGCCAGCAGGGGTTGGGACCCCTCCACAGATACGCAGTATTTT
TRBD1	-	TRBV6-2/TRBV6-3	TRBJ2-1	CASKAGTGFNNEQFF	TGTGCCAGCAAAGCCGGGACAGGTTTCAACAATGAGCAGTTCTTC
-	-	TRBV5-8	TRBJ1-1	CASSLGRVPEAFF	TGTGCCAGCAGCTTGGGAAGGGTTCCCGAAGCTTTCTTT
TRBD1	-	TRBV27	TRBJ2-7	CASSPSQGDSYEQYF	TGTGCCAGCAGTCCGTCACAGGGGGACTCCTACGAGCAGTACTTC
TRBD1	-	TRBV5-4	TRBJ1-1	CASSVGTGGNTEAFF	TGTGCCAGCAGCGTGGGAACAGGGGGAAACACTGAAGCTTTCTTT
-	-	TRBV7-9	TRBJ2-1	CASSTAEGNEQFF	TGTGCCAGCAGCACGGCCGAGGGAAATGAGCAGTTCTTC
-	-	TRBV19	TRBJ1-3	CASSTRGSLSGNTIYF	TGTGCCAGTAGTACGCGGGGGTCACTCTCTGGAAACACCATATATTTT
-	-	TRBV3-1	TRBJ1-1	CASSHPTRGWNTEAFF	TGTGCCAGCAGCCACCCCACGAGGGGGTGGAACACTGAAGCTTTCTTT
-	-	TRBV12-3/TRBV12-4	TRBJ1-5	CASSLADSINQPQHF	TGTGCCAGCAGTTTAGCGGACAGTATCAATCAGCCCCAGCATTTT
-	-	TRBV14	TRBJ1-2	CASSQGLGFGYGYTF	TGTGCCAGCAGCCAGGGTTTGGGATTCGGCTATGGCTACACCTTC
-	-	TRBV6-2/TRBV6-3	TRBJ2-1	CASTQGTWSYNEQFF	TGTGCCAGCACTCAAGGCACCTGGTCCTACAATGAGCAGTTCTTC
-	-	TRBV7-8	TRBJ2-7	CASSFASYEQYF	TGTGCCAGCAGCTTCGCTTCCTACGAGCAGTACTTC
-	-	TRBV6-5	TRBJ1-2	CASSYSPYYGYTF	TGTGCCAGCAGTTACTCGCCGTACTATGGCTACACCTTC
-	once	TRBV12-3/TRBV12-4	TRBJ2-1	CASSLALLYNEQFF	TGTGCCAGCAGTTTAGCGCTACTCTACAATGAGCAGTTCTTC